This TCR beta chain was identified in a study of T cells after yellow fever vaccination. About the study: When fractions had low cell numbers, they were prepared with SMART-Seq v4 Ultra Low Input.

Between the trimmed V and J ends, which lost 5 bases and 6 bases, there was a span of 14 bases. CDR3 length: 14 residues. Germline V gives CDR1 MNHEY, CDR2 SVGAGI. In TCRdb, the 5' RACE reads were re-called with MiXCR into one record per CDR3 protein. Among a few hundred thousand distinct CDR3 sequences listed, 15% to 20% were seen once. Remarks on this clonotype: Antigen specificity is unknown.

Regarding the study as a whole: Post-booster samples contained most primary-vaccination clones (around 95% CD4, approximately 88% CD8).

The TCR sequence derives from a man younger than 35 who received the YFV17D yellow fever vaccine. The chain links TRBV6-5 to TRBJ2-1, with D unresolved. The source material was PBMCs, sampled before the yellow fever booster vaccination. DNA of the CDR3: TGTGCCAGCAGTATGACGCAGCCCCCCAATGAGCAGTTCTTC. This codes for CASSMTQPPNEQFF.